One T cell receptor beta chain is described in this entry. The length of the CDR3 is 15 residues. V was shortened by 4 bases and J by 2 bases, with 13 bases between the two germline ends. Per the germline V gene, CDR1 is MGHRA and CDR2 is YSYEKL. This entry comes from a study of blood T cell repertoires in COVID-19. Here immunoSEQ multiplex PCR was the method, and the copy in TCRdb shows in-frame clones only, minus some. The sample includes about 110,000 clones, over 80% seen only once; the top ten take 1% to 1.5%. Sequenced input: peripheral blood. The TCR comes from a woman under 40 with acute or convalescent COVID-19. The chain carries TRBV4-1 and TRBJ2-3; D uncertain. CDR3 sequence reads: CASSLYGSSTDTQYF. The CDR3 DNA reads as TGCGCCAGCAGCCTCTACGGGTCCTCCACAGATACGCAGTATTTT.